This TCR beta chain was observed in a study of shared clonotypes between healthy human individuals (dated by TCRdb to the early 2020s). Context from the whole study: Two women and a few men aged 18 to 49 years were included in the cohort. To increase sequencing depth and limit assay-specific biases, TCR repertoire library preparation and sequencing were carried out by different laboratories using diverse techniques. To estimate repertoire size and how much clonotypes are shared between individuals, the study performed deep sequencing of blood TCR repertoires from roughly five healthy adults. Each donor's leukapheresis produced roughly between about 0.8 and 8.9 billion PBMCs. For each donor, three plates each were used for CD4 naive and CD4 memory, two plates were used for CD8 naive, and one plate was used for CD8 memory.

Overall study results and their limits: Pairwise subsampling indicated that sequencing depth was expected to affect the degree of clonotype sharing among donors. Because the study included only a small number of donors, the genetic and exposure-history diversity represented was limited. Sampling was limited to blood, and TCR repertoires in tissue likely differ from TCR repertoires in blood. Naive subsets generally had larger estimated clonotype richness than memory subsets did. Compared with non-shared clonotypes, the clonotypes found in all four sorted-subset donors had higher generation probabilities. Across several donors, approximately 5% of naive CD4, approximately 3.6% of naive CD8, about 2% of memory CD4, and roughly 0.41% of memory CD8 clonotypes were shared. Incomplete sequencing was indicated by rarefaction of sorted-subset datasets, despite the large sequencing depth.

CD8 naive samples were CD45RO-negative cells positively selected for CCR7, giving a CD45RA+CCR7+ population that excluded TemRA cells. The donors were healthy, HIV-negative adults who had no recently reported acute infections or vaccinations. Every donor was a Caucasian adult living in Nashville, Tennessee, USA. Blood was collected by leukapheresis, and PBMCs were isolated by Ficoll-Histopaque density gradient centrifugation and then cryopreserved in liquid nitrogen vapor phase. Purity and quantity of every magnetically sorted T cell population were checked by analytical flow cytometry. Each sorted fraction had its genomic DNA isolated and then quantified by UV absorbance on a Nanodrop 2000c. In the germline V gene (reference sequence), CDR1 corresponds to SEHNR and CDR2 to FQNEAQ. V and J lose 2 bases and 5 bases, and a span of 6 bases separates them. The CDR3 starts with the cysteine, ends with the phenylalanine, and has 12 residues. Only the CDR3 region is kept as DNA, spanning 36 bases read in frame from base 1.

To note about this clone: Its antigen has not been determined. No much larger clonotype is one base removed from it; base qualities were not supplied.

TCR CDR3 regions were amplified from genomic DNA by multiplex PCR using the deep immunoSEQ assay. Extracted genomic DNA from each cell subset was spread evenly across all wells of several immunoSEQ 96-well plates, with each plate serving as a replicate. For sorted subsets, each replicate PCR was loaded with 150 to 250 ng genomic DNA, equivalent to approximately 27,000 T cell genomes. Purified libraries were quantified with a Qubit 3.0 fluorometer, sized on a Bioanalyzer 2100, and re-quantified with the KAPA Library Quantification kit. Every immunoSEQ 96-well plate was sequenced on a dedicated single-read 150-cycle Illumina NextSeq 550 flow cell. The authors' analysis ran thus. The immunoSEQ output contained only junctional sequences without quality scores, so filtering could not match that applied to full-length reads. To assign V/J genes and CDR3, sequences were annotated using PyIR, a Python wrapper for IgBLAST v1.9, with IMGT germline references. Reads with weak V/J assignments (E-value above 1e-6), missing CDR3, stop codons, out-of-frame junctions, or ambiguous translated residues were removed. V3J clonotypes were defined by identical inferred V gene, J gene, and CDR3 amino acid sequence. The percentage overlap between two repertoires was calculated by dividing the number of shared unique clonotypes by the size of the smaller repertoire. Three approaches were used to assess repertoire richness: RTK rarefaction, the Chao1 estimator, and Recon v2.1 estimates of unobserved clonotypes. OLGA was used to compute generation probabilities for all TCRbeta clonotypes that the gDNA method yielded from a handful of donors. In TCRdb, the immuneACCESS table is reduced to in-frame sequences with V and J assigned. These tables do not hold every clone; where another copy was compared, an unresolved V gene accounts for under half, and the others remain unexplained. V, J and clone size reflect that table, while D and trimming were determined from the DNA. For this sample there are some 2 million clones; over 85% appear just once. 0.85% to 1.2% of the sample lies in the top ten.

This sequence originates from a man younger than 30 in good health. The V and J genes are TRBV7-9 and TRBJ2-5; a confident D gene designation cannot be given. The sequenced sample was naive CD8+ T cells sorted from blood. The intended sense of this specimen's cell subset or site label: CD45RA+CCR7+. The CDR3 in this case is CASSLTYETQYF. The DNA sequence is TGTGCCAGCAGCTTAACCTATGAGACCCAGTACTTC. Extended through the reference TRBV7-9 and TRBJ2-5 proteins, this CDR3 yields the full variable domain: DTGVSQNPRHKITKRGQNVTFRCDPISEHNRLYWYRQTLGQGPEFLTYFQNEAQLEKSRLLSDRFSAERPKGSFSTLEIQRTEQGDSAMYLCASSLTYETQYFGPGTRLLVL.